This T cell receptor beta chain comes out of a study of T cells in Graves' hyperthyroidism and ophthalmopathy. Regions amplified from RNA transcripts were the TCR beta CDR3 regions. An initial round of RT-PCR targeting the TCR CDR3 relied on the HTBI primer set. MiXCR, applied by TCRdb to the multiplex PCR reads, yields one record per CDR3 protein. The sample records 550,000 to 800,000 distinct CDR3 sequences, 17% being singletons. The V segment lost 3 bases and the J segment 7 bases; nucleotides outside the gene matches: 9. CDR1 and CDR2 (germline): SGDLS, YYNGEE. There are 15 residues in the CDR3. The chain employs TRBV9 and TRBJ1-1, with 10 nucleotides matching TRBD1. The specimen sequenced was blood. This receptor was obtained from a man aged 45-60 years with Graves' hyperthyroidism. The CDR3 DNA follows: TGTGCCAGCAGCGAGTCCGGGACAGGGGCCCTTGAAGCTTTCTTT. As protein: CASSESGTGALEAFF.